This TCR beta chain was sequenced in a study of T cell clusters in autoimmune cytopenias. TRB amplification used 250 ng of peripheral blood genomic DNA. TRB rearrangements were amplified by touch-down multiplex PCR with mixed TRB-A/B primers. Following a re-call of the multiplex PCR reads, TCRdb has one entry per CDR3 protein and lacks DNA. The specimen's table records roughly 6,900 distinct CDR3 sequences. The CDR3 is made up of 14 amino acids. Germline CDR1 and CDR2: SQVTM and ANQGSEA. This clonotype is labeled medium-sized based on frequency. The sample was also reused in another study, on T cell repertoires in aging, cancer and after chemotherapy. From that report: Compared with age-matched healthy donors, untreated hematological or solid cancer patients showed higher blood TCR clonality. Healthy donors lost TCR diversity with age mainly through richness, cancer patients through richness and evenness. These repertoire data do not allow conclusions about immunological memory after chemotherapy.

Sequenced sample: peripheral blood. The genes are TRBV29-1 and TRBJ1-4; with no DNA, the TCRdb D assignment of TRBD1 cannot be verified. The TCR was taken from a human donor in good health. The CDR3 sequence: CSAGGAGYGEKLFF.